This T cell receptor beta chain originates from a study of early T cells in non-severe SARS-CoV-2 infection (dated by TCRdb to the early 2020s). Background for the entire study: Bulk RNA from unsorted whole blood was used for TCR sequencing, so alpha and beta chains could not be paired.

The study was a case-control design nested within a healthcare worker cohort in London, UK, with weekly nasopharyngeal swab PCR tests and blood sampling. Between 23 and 31 March 2020, the week of the UK lockdown, healthcare workers were enrolled and then followed up weekly for as long as 16 weeks. With respect to this clonotype: No cognate antigen has been identified for it. No much larger clonotype is one base removed from it; base qualities were not supplied.

General study outcomes and caveats: Matching against VDJdb was skewed toward anti-spike CD8 responses, likely underestimated virus-specific expansions, and missed private and CD4 specificities.

Library creation used 5' RACE. TCRdb records NextSeq 500 as the sequencer. The TCR library protocol attached unique molecular identifiers to individual cDNA molecules to correct for sequencing error and PCR bias. TCR alpha and beta chains were both sequenced, and the abundances of alpha and beta sequences in each sample were closely correlated with each other. The study's own analysis went as follows. Decombinator V4 was used to annotate TCR sequences for V gene, J gene and CDR3. TCRs were defined as expanded if a significant change between any two time points was detected under a Poisson model with p below 0.0001. TCR abundances were normalised to the total number of TCRs sequenced in each sample and reported as counts per million. VDJdb, accessed 1 November 2021, was searched for CMV, EBV and SARS-CoV-2 annotated TCRs, with TCRs annotated for multiple antigens excluded. TCRdb ran its own pipeline on the public reads, namely fastp trimming at Q25 and MiXCR clone calling, and kept in-frame beta chains. CDR3 protein sequences are deduplicated, and each keeps its most common genes and DNA. The V and J calls were not made by the authors but by TCRdb's processing. Counted in this sample were about 55,000 distinct CDR3 sequences; around 12% of them appeared once. About 1.3% of the sample is held by the ten biggest clonotypes.

The sample consisted of whole blood. The sequence derives from an adult who was a healthcare worker with PCR-confirmed SARS-CoV-2 infection or an uninfected control (not recorded which).

The CDR3 loop reads CASSPSGPAGIAYEQYF. The sequenced DNA is TGTGCCAGCAGCCCATCTGGGCCTGCGGGGATAGCCTACGAGCAGTACTTC. The chain was built from TRBV11-2 and TRBJ2-7; matching of 6 bases hints at TRBD2 as the D gene. Trimming removed 5 bases from V and 2 bases from J, leaving 22 bases between the germline ends. CDR1 and CDR2 (SGHAT, FQNNGV) derive from the germline V gene. There are 17 amino acids in the CDR3, from cysteine to phenylalanine inclusive. This entry keeps only the CDR3 DNA: 51 bases, framed from base 1.